The clone carrying this TCR beta chain was seen a handful of times. The CDR3 has 15 amino acids. Deletions cut 6 bases from V and 1 base from J, with 12 bases between. Germline V lookup: CDR1 ENHRY, CDR2 SYGVKD. This entry belongs to a study of cytomegalovirus exposure and HLA in healthy donors. PCR used 60 Vbeta primers and 13 Jbeta primers. Using immunoSEQ multiplex PCR, the repertoire was profiled, and TCRdb retains in-frame clones only, with some absent. The table lists some 150,000 clones, 60% to 85% of them singletons. The rearrangement joins TRBV10-3 to TRBJ2-2; D is perhaps TRBD1 (6 bases). Sequenced: PBMCs. The TCR was taken from a man between 40 and 49 years old in good health and CMV-seropositive. CDR3 coding DNA: TGTGCCATCAGACCAGACAGGAAGAACACCGGGGAGCTGTTTTTT. Protein product: CAIRPDRKNTGELFF.